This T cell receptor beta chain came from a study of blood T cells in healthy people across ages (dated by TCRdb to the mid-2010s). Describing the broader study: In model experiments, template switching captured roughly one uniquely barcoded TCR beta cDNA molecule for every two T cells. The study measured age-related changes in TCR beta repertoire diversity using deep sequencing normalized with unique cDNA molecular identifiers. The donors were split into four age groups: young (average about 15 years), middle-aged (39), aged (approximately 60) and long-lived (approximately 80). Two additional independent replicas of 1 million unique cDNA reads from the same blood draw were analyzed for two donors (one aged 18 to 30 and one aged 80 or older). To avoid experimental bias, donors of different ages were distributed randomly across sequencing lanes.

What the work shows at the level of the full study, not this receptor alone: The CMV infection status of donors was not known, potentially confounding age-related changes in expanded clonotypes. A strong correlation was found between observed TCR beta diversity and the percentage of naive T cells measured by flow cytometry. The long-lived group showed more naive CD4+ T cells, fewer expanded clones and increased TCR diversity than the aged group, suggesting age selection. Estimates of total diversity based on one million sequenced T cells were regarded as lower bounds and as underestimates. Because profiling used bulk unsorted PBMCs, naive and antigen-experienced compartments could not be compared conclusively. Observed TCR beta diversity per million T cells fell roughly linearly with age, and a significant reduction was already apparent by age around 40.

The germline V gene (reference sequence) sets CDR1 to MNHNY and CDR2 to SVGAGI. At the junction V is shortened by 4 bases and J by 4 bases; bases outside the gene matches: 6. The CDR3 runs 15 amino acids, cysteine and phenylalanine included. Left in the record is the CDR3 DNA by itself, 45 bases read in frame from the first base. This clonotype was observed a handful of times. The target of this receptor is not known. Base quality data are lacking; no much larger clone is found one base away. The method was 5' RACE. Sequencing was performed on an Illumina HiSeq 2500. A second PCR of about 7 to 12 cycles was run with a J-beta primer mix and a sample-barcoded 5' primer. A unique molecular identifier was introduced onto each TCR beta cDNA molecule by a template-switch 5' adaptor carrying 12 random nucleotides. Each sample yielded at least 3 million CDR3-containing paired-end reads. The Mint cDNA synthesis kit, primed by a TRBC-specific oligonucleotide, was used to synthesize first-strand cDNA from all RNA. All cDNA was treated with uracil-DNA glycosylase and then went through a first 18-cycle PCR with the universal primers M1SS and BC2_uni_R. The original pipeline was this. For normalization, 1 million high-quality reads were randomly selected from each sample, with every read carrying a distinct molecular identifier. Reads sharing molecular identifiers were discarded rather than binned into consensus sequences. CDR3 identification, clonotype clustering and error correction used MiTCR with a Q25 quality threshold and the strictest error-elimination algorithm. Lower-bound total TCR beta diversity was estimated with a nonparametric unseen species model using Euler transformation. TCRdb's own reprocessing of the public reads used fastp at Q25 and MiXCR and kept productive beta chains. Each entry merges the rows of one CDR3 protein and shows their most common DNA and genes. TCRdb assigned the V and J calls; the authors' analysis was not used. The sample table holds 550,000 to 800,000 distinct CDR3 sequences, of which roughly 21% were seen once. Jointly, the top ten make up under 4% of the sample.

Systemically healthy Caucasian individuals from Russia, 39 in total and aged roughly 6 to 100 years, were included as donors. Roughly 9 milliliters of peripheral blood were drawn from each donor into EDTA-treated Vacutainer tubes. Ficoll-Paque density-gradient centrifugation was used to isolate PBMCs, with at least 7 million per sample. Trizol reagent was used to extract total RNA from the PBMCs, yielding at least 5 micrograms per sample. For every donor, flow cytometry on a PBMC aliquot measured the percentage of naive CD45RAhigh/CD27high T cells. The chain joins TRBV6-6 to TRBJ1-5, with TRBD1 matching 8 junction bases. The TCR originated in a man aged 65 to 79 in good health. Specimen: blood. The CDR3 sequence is CASSFSQGANQPQHF. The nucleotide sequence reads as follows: TGTGCCAGCAGTTTCAGCCAGGGGGCTAATCAGCCCCAGCATTTT.